The entry below gives a single T cell receptor beta chain sequence along with its context. This entry belongs to a study of cytomegalovirus exposure and HLA in healthy donors. Study context: One earlier analysis, a look at about 179 million T cells, found around 110 million unique TCR beta sequences.

This CDR3 is 22 amino acids long. Looked up from germline, CDR1 is LGHNT and CDR2 is FRNRAP. The V gene end was trimmed by 5 bases and the J gene end by 1 base; junction bases not matched to a gene: 23. Vbeta (60) and Jbeta (13) primers were used in the PCR. The method was immunoSEQ multiplex PCR; TCRdb's version includes in-frame clones alone and lacks a portion of them. The sample has some 170,000 clones; about 83% are singletons. The genes are TRBV12-5 and TRBJ2-1; 10 nucleotides match TRBD2. The receptor was derived from a female donor in good health and CMV-seronegative. The specimen was PBMCs. The CDR3 protein is CASGLFETGVASGRPSYNEQFF. Here the CDR3 DNA reads TGTGCTAGTGGTCTCTTTGAGACGGGAGTAGCTAGCGGGAGACCTTCCTACAATGAGCAGTTCTTC.